This T cell receptor beta chain was identified in a study of human T cells and chemical hapten exposure. Study-level background: Sensitizing treatment utilized 2% DPC over an approximately 2 cm by approximately 2 cm portion of upper inner arm skin. Upper back patch tests used 0.01% DPC, scored after 6 days. Study-wide findings and caveats: Controls had significantly fewer large CDR3 similarity clusters than were formed by expanded TCRs.

Original methodology: Some 100,000 TCRs per sample was the median, with a range of roughly 23,224 to 750,000. TCRdb independently ran MiXCR on the RACE reads; one entry per CDR3 protein. TCRdb, not the original authors, processed these V and J calls. The table shows approximately 370,000 distinct CDR3 sequences, with about 5.4% occurring only once. Time point here: pre-sensitization, week 0. Sample treatment: therapeutic diphenylcyclopropenone sensitization with weekly scalp DPC. This clonotype was seen ten or more times. Its cognate antigen is unknown. The CDR3 contains 12 residues. CDR1 and CDR2 from the germline V gene are SGHTA and FQGNSA. V lost 5 bases, J lost 7 bases, and 3 bases stayed unmatched.

The clonotype originates from a woman younger than 35 with alopecia areata. Some clones in this sample may be carry-over from other donors' samples. The input for sequencing was whole blood, taken in connection with sensitization to the hapten diphenylcyclopropenone (DPC). The chain joins TRBV7-2 to TRBJ2-3, with TRBD1 matching 7 bases. CDR3 in DNA: TGTGCCAGCAGCCTGGGACAGTATACGCAGTATTTT. It yields the protein CASSLGQYTQYF.